This T cell receptor (beta chain) was captured by sequencing in a study of T cell repertoires in cytomegalovirus infection. General observations from the study: Identification of carriers of CMV plus the relevant HLA was performed using cumulative public TCR beta family frequency.

Concerning this clonotype itself: Antigen: not known.

TCRdb re-called the reads with MiXCR, one entry per CDR3 protein. Here the sample spans 600,000 to 700,000 distinct CDR3 sequences, around 32% being singletons. This material consisted of cultured PBMCs, taken from culture after CMV antigen stimulation. This sequence was found in a human donor in good health (CMV status not recorded). Some clones in this sample may be carry-over from other donors' samples.

The CDR3 DNA reads TGTGCTAGTGGTTTTAACCCAGGGAGTCAGGCTCAGCCCCAGCATTTT. This codes for CASGFNPGSQAQPQHF. This chain joins TRBV12-5 and TRBJ1-5; TRBD1 is a possible D gene (5 bases). The germline V and J ends were trimmed by 3 bases and 6 bases, with 18 bases remaining between them. Germline V lookup: CDR1 LGHNT, CDR2 FRNRAP. The length of the CDR3 is 16 residues.